The clone carrying this TCR beta chain is called medium-sized based on its frequency. Its antigen is unknown. The record originates from a study of T cell clusters in autoimmune cytopenias. Study in general: The median distinct TRB clonotype count was about 2,400 per sample, from a median around 49,000 reads. Study-wide results and limits: Active autoimmune hepatitis patients had almost three-fold fewer exclusive TRB clusters than healthy donors. Functional roles of the in silico T cell clusters still await experimental validation. Physiological T cell clusters of healthy donors were apparently absent in primary autoimmune cytopenia patients.

Germline values: CDR1 MNHEY, CDR2 SVGAGI. The CDR3 is 15 amino acids. TRB amplification used approximately 270 ng of peripheral blood genomic DNA. One tube held mixed TRB-A and TRB-B primer pools for touch-down PCR. Using the multiplex PCR reads, TCRdb records one entry per CDR3 protein without DNA. Here the sample table reports 8,800 or so distinct CDR3 sequences. This chain uses TRBV6-5 with TRBJ2-6; TCRdb picks TRBD1, but there is no DNA to check that call. This TCR was recovered from a human donor with an autoimmune cytopenia or autoimmune hepatitis (not recorded which). The sample consisted of peripheral blood. The chain's CDR3 is CASVGPTSGANVLTF.